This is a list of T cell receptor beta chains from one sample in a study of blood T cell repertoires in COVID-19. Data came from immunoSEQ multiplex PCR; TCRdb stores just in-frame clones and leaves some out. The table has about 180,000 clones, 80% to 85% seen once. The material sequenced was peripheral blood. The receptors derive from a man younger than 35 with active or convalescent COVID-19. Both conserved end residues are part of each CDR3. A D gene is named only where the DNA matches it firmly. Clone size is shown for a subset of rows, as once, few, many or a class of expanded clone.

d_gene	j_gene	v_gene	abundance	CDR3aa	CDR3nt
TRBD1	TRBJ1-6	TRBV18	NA	CASSPNRGIYSPLHF	TGTGCCAGCTCACCAAACAGGGGGATATACTCACCCCTCCACTTT
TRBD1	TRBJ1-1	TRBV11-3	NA	CASSFTLDRGETEAFF	TGTGCCAGCAGCTTCACCCTGGACAGGGGGGAAACTGAAGCTTTCTTT
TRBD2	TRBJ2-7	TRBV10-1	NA	CASSEGTSGDGLEEQYF	TGCGCCAGCAGTGAGGGGACTAGCGGGGATGGACTTGAGGAGCAGTACTTC
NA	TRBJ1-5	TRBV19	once	CASSPRNQPQHF	TGTGCCAGTAGTCCTCGCAATCAGCCCCAGCATTTT
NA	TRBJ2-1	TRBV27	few	CASSLYATVYNEQFF	TGTGCCAGCAGTTTATATGCGACAGTCTACAATGAGCAGTTCTTC
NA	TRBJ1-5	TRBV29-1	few	CSVLGHSGQPQHF	TGCAGCGTTCTTGGACATTCGGGTCAGCCCCAGCATTTT
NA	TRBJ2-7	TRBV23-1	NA	CASSLRGGYEQYF	TGCGCCAGCAGTCTCAGGGGAGGGTACGAGCAGTACTTC
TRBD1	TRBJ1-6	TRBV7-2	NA	CASSLSGRGYSPLHF	TGTGCCAGCAGCTTAAGTGGCAGGGGGTACTCACCCCTCCACTTT
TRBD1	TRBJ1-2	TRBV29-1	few	CSVGDKGSWTGGFYGYTF	TGCAGCGTTGGGGACAAGGGTAGTTGGACAGGGGGCTTCTATGGCTACACCTTC
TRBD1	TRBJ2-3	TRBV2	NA	CASSPGTGRTDTQYF	TGTGCCAGCAGCCCCGGGACAGGGCGCACAGATACGCAGTATTTT
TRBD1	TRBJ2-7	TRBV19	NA	CASRKTGLSSYEQYF	TGTGCCAGTAGAAAGACAGGGCTTAGCTCCTACGAGCAGTACTTC
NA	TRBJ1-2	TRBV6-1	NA	CASSEGRVNYGYTF	TGTGCCAGCAGTGAAGGCCGGGTTAACTATGGCTACACCTTC
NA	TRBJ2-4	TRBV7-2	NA	CASSSVELAKNIQYF	TGTGCCAGCAGCTCGGTAGAATTAGCCAAAAACATTCAGTACTTC
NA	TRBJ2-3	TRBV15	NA	CATSRGAGFFDTQYF	TGTGCCACCAGCAGAGGGGCGGGGTTTTTCGATACGCAGTATTTT